The rows below give T cell receptor beta chains drawn from one sample of a study of cytotoxic CD8 clonotypes in ibrutinib-treated CLL. Assay: immunoSEQ multiplex PCR; the TCRdb copy retains only in-frame clones and omits some. The data contain roughly 200,000 clones, 79% of them seen just once; the ten biggest clones take up about an eighth. Here the sequenced sample was PBMCs, taken after 12 months of ibrutinib treatment. The receptors shown here come from a human donor with chronic lymphocytic leukemia. Each CDR3 is given with its conserved first and last residue. Each record gives: D gene, J gene, V gene, clone size, CDR3 protein, CDR3 DNA. D genes are given only for firm matches. Not every row has a clone size; where given, it reads once, few, many or a size class.

NA TRBJ1-2 TRBV20-1 few CSAQGDYGYTF TGCAGTGCACAGGGAGACTATGGCTACACCTTC
NA TRBJ1-4 TRBV28 NA CASCSTNEKLFF TGTGCCAGTTGCTCAACTAATGAAAAACTGTTTTTT
NA TRBJ2-2 TRBV5-1 NA CASSLPQGNTGELFF TGCGCCAGCAGCTTGCCACAGGGGAACACCGGGGAGCTGTTTTTT
TRBD1 TRBJ1-3 TRBV5-1 NA CASSSGDRRNTIYF TGCGCCAGCAGCTCCGGGGACAGGAGAAACACCATATATTTT
NA TRBJ2-7 TRBV2 NA CASRRQRNSYEQYF TGTGCCAGCAGGAGACAGAGAAACTCCTACGAGCAGTACTTC
TRBD1 TRBJ1-1 TRBV5-4 NA CASSLRQGDGGTEAFF TGTGCCAGCAGCTTGCGACAGGGGGATGGGGGCACTGAAGCTTTCTTT
NA TRBJ1-1 TRBV5-1 once CASSLQSPNTEAFF TGCGCCAGCAGCTTGCAGAGCCCGAACACTGAAGCTTTCTTT
NA TRBJ1-1 TRBV20-1 few CSALLETKAFF TGCAGTGCTCTTTTGGAGACCAAAGCTTTCTTT
NA TRBJ1-1 TRBV28 NA CVTGEDTEAFF TGTGTAACAGGCGAGGACACTGAAGCTTTCTTT
NA TRBJ2-7 TRBV18 NA CASSPLSGRLSEQYF TGTGCCAGCTCACCACTTTCGGGACGGCTTTCCGAGCAGTACTTC
TRBD2 TRBJ2-3 TRBV4-1 NA CASSQGLGLAGGFSTDTQYF TGCGCCAGCAGCCAAGGTTTGGGACTAGCGGGGGGCTTTAGCACAGATACGCAGTATTTT
TRBD1 TRBJ2-4 TRBV25-1 NA CASSPGDSAKNIQYF TGTGCCAGCAGCCCCGGGGACAGCGCCAAAAACATTCAGTACTTC
TRBD2 TRBJ2-4 TRBV27 NA CASSLEGGEVNIQYF TGTGCCAGCAGTTTAGAGGGAGGGGAGGTAAACATTCAGTACTTC
NA TRBJ1-2 TRBV18 NA CASSLQGYSNYYGYTF TGTGCCAGCTCACTACAGGGTTATTCCAATTACTATGGCTACACCTTC
NA TRBJ2-1 TRBV6-5 NA CASSYSGGDNEQFF TGTGCCAGCAGTTACTCTGGCGGGGACAATGAGCAGTTCTTC
NA TRBJ2-5 TRBV30 NA CAWSVYGAQETQYF TGTGCCTGGAGTGTCTATGGGGCCCAAGAGACCCAGTACTTC
NA TRBJ1-1 TRBV5-1 NA CASSPDGNTEAFF TGCGCCAGCAGCCCCGACGGGAACACTGAAGCTTTCTTT
NA TRBJ2-7 TRBV5-1 NA CASSLTQTGTYEQYF TGCGCCAGCAGCTTGACCCAAACAGGGACCTACGAGCAGTACTTC
NA TRBJ2-5 TRBV7-9 once CASSSTPGKETQYF TGTGCCAGCAGCTCCACGCCGGGGAAAGAGACCCAGTACTTC
NA TRBJ1-3 TRBV30 NA CAWISREAGNTIYF TGTGCCTGGATTAGTAGGGAGGCTGGAAACACCATATATTTT
NA TRBJ1-1 TRBV29-1 NA CSVKTSANTEAFF TGCAGCGTAAAAACATCGGCGAACACTGAAGCTTTCTTT
NA TRBJ2-2 TRBV10-1 once CASRPSNTGELFF TGCGCCAGCAGACCATCAAACACCGGGGAGCTGTTTTTT
NA TRBJ1-4 TRBV19 NA CASSTTDSLTISPTNEKLFF TGTGCCAGTAGTACAACGGACAGCCTAACAATTTCGCCAACTAATGAAAAACTGTTTTTT
NA TRBJ2-7 TRBV6-5 NA CASSGSYEQYF TGTGCCAGCAGTGGATCCTACGAGCAGTACTTC